This T cell receptor beta chain is drawn from a study of long-term antiretroviral therapy in people with HIV. Study summary: The 2015 recommendation for immediate ART came about a decade after the earliest samples. Study-level results: Sampling of blood ran from about 2004 to 2018, and older ART regimens were possibly in use. The study found narrower CDR3 length ranges in HIV repertoires than in controls.

At survey level, the immunoSEQ assay was run in its v3.0 version. Sequenced by immunoSEQ multiplex PCR; TCRdb stores in-frame clones only, minus some. The sample gives around 25,000 clones, roughly 80% of which show up once; approximately 11% is in the top ten. This clone has just a few counts. Its antigen is unknown. V dropped 1 base and J dropped 1 base, with 10 bases sitting between them. This CDR3 contains 15 residues. Germline lookup yields CDR1 LGHNA and CDR2 YSLEER. Sequencing was performed on unsorted PBMCs, taken 1.1 years before starting antiretroviral therapy. This TCR came from a woman aged 40-49 years with HIV. V and J are TRBV4-3 and TRBJ1-1; possibly TRBD1 for D (6 bases). CDR3 protein: CASSQARGGNTEAFF. In DNA form, the CDR3 reads TGCGCCAGCAGCCAAGCGAGAGGGGGGAACACTGAAGCTTTCTTT.